A single sample gave rise to the 5 T cell receptor beta chains below, sequenced in a study of neoadjuvant anti-PD-1 for oral cavity cancer. The protocol was immunoSEQ multiplex PCR, while the TCRdb copy is restricted to in-frame clones and leaves out a portion. The table shows around 7,000 clones, with approximately 46% occurring only once. Sequenced material: tumor tissue, taken before nivolumab (anti-PD-1) treatment. The receptors were sampled from a person aged 35 to 85 with oral cavity squamous cell carcinoma.

The chain is built from TRBV6-1 and TRBJ2-5, with no clear D. This CDR3 comprises 13 residues. V lost 1 base and J lost 4, with 7 bases in between. CDR1 and CDR2 from the germline V gene are MNHNS and SASEGT. The CDR3 DNA reads as TGTGCCAGCAGTGAAGGAGTCCGAGAGACCCAGTACTTC. Its translation: CASSEGVRETQYF.

The chain links TRBV5-6 to TRBJ2-7; 7 bases fit TRBD2. The CDR3 has 14 residues. V lost 7 bases and J lost 0; bases outside the gene matches: 7. Germline V CDR1 and CDR2: SGHDT, YYEEEE. The CDR3: CASWERGFSYEQYF. CDR3 sequence (DNA): TGTGCCAGCTGGGAGCGGGGTTTCTCCTACGAGCAGTACTTC.

By proportion, this clone is medium-sized. In the same sample, other DNA sequences code for this CDR3. The chain links TRBV5-4 to TRBJ2-1; D not certain. Looked up from germline, CDR1 is SGHNT and CDR2 is YYREEE (reference sequence). The length of the CDR3 is 13 residues. V lost 0 bases, J lost 5 bases, and 6 bases lay in between. Written as DNA, the CDR3 is TGTGCCAGCAGCTTGGGGGAAAACAATGAGCAGTTCTTC. This encodes CASSLGENNEQFF.

The rearrangement uses TRBV15 and TRBJ2-5; a weak D match, TRBD1 (5 bases). V lost 0 bases, J lost 4 bases, and 12 bases lay in between. Per the germline V gene, CDR1 is LNHNV and CDR2 is YYDKDF (reference sequence). The CDR3 runs to 15 residues. The CDR3 here is CATSREATVIETQYF. CDR3 in DNA: TGTGCCACCAGCAGAGAGGCGACAGTGATAGAGACCCAGTACTTC.

This clone counts as medium-sized. J is TRBJ1-3 and V is TRBV7-9, with unresolved D. The CDR3 contains 17 residues. V lost 1 base and J 0 bases, leaving 13 bases between the germline ends. CDR1 and CDR2 from the germline V gene are SEHNR and FQNEAQ (reference sequence). The CDR3 sequence is CASSLVGDLLSGNTIYF. CDR3 in DNA: TGTGCCAGCAGCTTAGTCGGAGATCTACTCTCTGGAAACACCATATATTTT.